The entry below describes one TCR beta chain. This clone showed up just a few times. Its target antigen remains unknown. Per-base quality was not reported, and no clone a single base away is much larger than it. The cysteine opens and the phenylalanine closes a CDR3 of 9 amino acids. The read is trimmed to its CDR3 DNA, 27 bases read in frame from base 1. The data belong to a study of cytomegalovirus exposure and HLA in healthy donors (dated by TCRdb to the late 2010s). For the wider study: An earlier analysis of more than 550 of the donors reported 276 Gb of sequence data and 100 million to 120 million unique TCR beta sequences obtained from about 179 million T cells. About 300 gigabases of sequencing data and approximately 85 million unique TCR sequences were included in an early release covering 500 to 750 HLA-typed donors. The genetic ancestry cluster associated with self-reported Caucasian donors included around four fifths of the roughly 410 genotyped donors. The aim of the study was to test whether cataloging public T cell receptors could identify signatures of past pathogen exposure. The study profiled the T cell repertoires of hundreds of subjects by immunosequencing and related them to cytomegalovirus serostatus. In addition to the first cohort of approximately 670 subjects, a separate validation cohort of some 120 different subjects was used. To predict cytomegalovirus infection status, the study brought together high-throughput TCR immunosequencing, statistical association of individual TCRs with disease status, and machine learning. To study patterns of TCR occurrence, a later analysis re-analyzed previously published TCR beta repertoires from more than 550 donors and added high-resolution HLA genotyping. Rather than drawing on any new phenotypic data, the later analysis identified candidate immune exposures from TCR beta sequences and the way those sequences occurred across donors. In an earlier analysis of 587 of the donors, high-throughput TCR beta sequencing was used to judge whether each TCR beta V gene segment behaved as functional or pseudogenic. Donor age, sex, ethnicity and CMV serostatus were compiled alongside the repertoire data. A later genetic analysis used genome-wide SNP genotypes for about 60% of the roughly 670 donors, treating that subset as a discovery cohort. All discovery cohort repertoires had been generated using a single sequencing platform. Class I and class II HLA loci were covered by the typing at four-digit resolution. Typing coverage varied by locus: about 620-640 donors for A, B, C, DRB1 and DQB1; approximately 520 for DQA1; more than 600 for DPA1; some 470 for DPB1. Because of strong linkage in the cohort, 5 or 6 DR-DQ haplotypes were treated as single units for association and clustering. Among over 350 genotyped donors of the cohort, an average of approximately 240,000 unique TCR beta nucleotide sequences were sequenced per donor, roughly 20% of them non-productive.

Library prep was done by the immunoSEQ multiplex PCR assay. The multiplex PCR relied on a mix of 60 forward primers for TCR Vbeta segments and 13 reverse primers for TCR Jbeta segments. The CDR3 region of rearranged TCR beta genes was amplified from genomic DNA with a multiplex PCR assay. Amplified TCR beta libraries were sequenced as 87-base-pair reads on the Illumina HiSeq System. In the original analysis: Across the 500 to 750 repertoires, a later analysis counted tens of millions of unique TCR beta chains, around 11 million of which were shared by at least two donors. A nearest-neighbor algorithm error-corrected the raw reads and collapsed the reads into unique sequences, merging closely related sequences to remove PCR and sequencing errors. To assign V, D and J gene segments, CDR3 sequences were aligned to IMGT reference sequences. Each retained sequence needed at least a six-nucleotide match to both a V gene segment and a J gene segment. Rearrangements were classified as productive when the CDR3 lacked stop codons and remained in frame with V and J, and all other rearrangements were classified as non-productive. Following IMGT convention, CDR3 was defined as the stretch from the second conserved V-encoded cysteine to the conserved J-encoded phenylalanine. Sequences without an unambiguous match to a single V gene segment were excluded from the earlier analysis of about 640 of the donors. In an earlier analysis of approximately 610 of the donors, V segments were called functional above 56.7% productive rearrangements and were called segregating when the between-donor standard deviation exceeded 5%. A statistical classification framework was built to diagnose cytomegalovirus status from the catalog of TCR beta chain sequences. In a later analysis, V and J genes were assigned by comparing TCR nucleotide sequences against IMGT/GENE-DB human TR gene sequences. Using the TCRdist pipeline, a later analysis assigned CDR3 sequences along with most-parsimonious VDJ recombination scenarios. In a later analysis, every TCR beta chain was defined by the combination of its CDR3 amino acid sequence and its V-gene family, and reads without a unique V-gene family were dropped. In a later analysis, 450 to 600 highly shared, low-generation-probability nucleotide sequences were removed to address suspected cross-contamination and a sequencing artifact. A later analysis calculated a clonal expansion index for each public chain from normalized within-repertoire ranks of inferred template counts. Generation probabilities in a later analysis came from a VDJ recombination model fitted to out-of-frame rearrangements, and those results were checked against IGoR. In a later analysis, TCR-TCR, TCR-HLA and TCR-CMV co-occurrence was scored with hypergeometric tests, and a repertoire-size bias correction was applied to TCR pairs. A later analysis estimated false discovery rates by permuting HLA or CMV assignments 20 times. A later analysis grouped co-occurring TCRs with DBSCAN, adding TCRdist sequence similarity when clustering within HLA-allele-positive subsets. Repertoires with fewer than 30,000 or more than 120,000 public chains, plus five repertoires with anomalous nucleotide sharing, were excluded from co-occurrence clustering. Sourced from immuneACCESS, this table was stored by TCRdb with only in-frame sequences that have V and J called. A share of the clones is absent; for the studies checked, an unresolved V gene accounts for under half, and the remainder has no known explanation. The V and J calls and clone size were taken over from that table, and D and trimming were inferred from the DNA. Across this sample there are 95,000 to 120,000 clones, with 67% seen only once. The ten largest clones capture roughly 8.3% of the sample.

Study-wide conclusions, independent of this receptor: Linkage disequilibrium might explain the correlated functional status among segregating V segments, but an unknown experimental factor could not be ruled out. In both the original and validation cohorts, the classifier was reported to diagnose cytomegalovirus status with high specificity and sensitivity. In the study, some 160 TCR beta chains were listed as associated with cytomegalovirus. In vitro tests confirmed that a few of the cytomegalovirus-associated TCR beta chains recognize cytomegalovirus antigens. The earlier analysis of about 600 of the donors excluded some 15 rarely observed V segments, including chromosome 9 orphons, because counts were too low. The sequencing pipeline was judged likely to have produced a cluster of highly shared sequence variants as a technical artifact. Because the 87-base-pair reads could not distinguish some IMGT-functional V segments, including TRBV6-2 and TRBV6-3, those segments were excluded. Broadly in line with IMGT annotations, most TCR beta V segments showed up in productive rearrangements about 87% or about 30% of the time in an earlier analysis of several hundred of the donors. In this cohort, only TCR beta chains were sequenced, and detectable features were limited by the absence of alpha or paired-chain data. In a later analysis, HLA-associated TCR beta chains were found to be more clonally expanded and to have lower generation probabilities than equally common non-associated chains. A further reported finding was that TCR beta sequences accurately predicted the HLA-A and HLA-B alleles for most subjects in the first cohort. Most TCR sequences were seen in very few donors, while some public TCRs were found in many individuals. Because HLA typing was unavailable for some donors at each locus, only the typed subset was used in association tests. For the cohort, immune exposure information was limited to CMV serostatus. At a false discovery rate of 0.05, a later analysis linked around 17,000 TCR beta sequences to specific HLA alleles. A later genetic analysis associated a missense DCLRE1C variant with V-gene and J-gene trimming of TCR beta chains, and an independent cohort replicated the association. The authors suggested that the approach could potentially be generalized to other disease states and immunological phenotypes. According to a later genetic analysis, donors in an Asian-associated ancestry cluster had fewer N-insertions in productive TCRs than the roughly 670-donor mean. A later analysis found that TCR association rates varied across HLA loci, with DRB1 alleles showing the most associated TCRs and HLA-C alleles the fewest. A later analysis found that most CMV-associated TCR beta chains appeared HLA-restricted, with HLA associations seemingly driven largely by CMV exposure. Several of the top co-occurrence clusters appeared to be linked to parvovirus B19, influenza, CMV and Epstein-Barr virus, according to a later analysis. Sequencing depth was assumed to be roughly uniform across donors in the presence/absence analyses, though that assumption may not hold. When HLA alleles, especially DR and DQ, strongly co-occurred, TCR associations were difficult to assign to individual alleles.

The cohort was made up of 500 to 850 healthy bone marrow donors. At the time of sampling, all cohort members were nominally healthy, though unrecorded immune exposures were likely present. The donor tested CMV seropositive, placing the donor among the roughly 270 seropositive members of the cohort. Each donor provided a peripheral blood sample, and peripheral blood mononuclear cells were used for TCR beta sequencing. The Qiagen DNeasy Blood Extraction Kit was used to extract genomic DNA from the blood cell samples. This sequence uses TRBV1 and TRBJ2-1; the table assigns TRBD1, which was not confirmed against the DNA. TRBV1 represents a pseudogene. Material: PBMCs. The origin of this receptor is a man aged 18 to 29 in good health and CMV-seropositive. CDR3 sequence: CTSWGGQFF. The DNA reads TGCACCAGCTGGGGCGGGCAGTTCTTC.